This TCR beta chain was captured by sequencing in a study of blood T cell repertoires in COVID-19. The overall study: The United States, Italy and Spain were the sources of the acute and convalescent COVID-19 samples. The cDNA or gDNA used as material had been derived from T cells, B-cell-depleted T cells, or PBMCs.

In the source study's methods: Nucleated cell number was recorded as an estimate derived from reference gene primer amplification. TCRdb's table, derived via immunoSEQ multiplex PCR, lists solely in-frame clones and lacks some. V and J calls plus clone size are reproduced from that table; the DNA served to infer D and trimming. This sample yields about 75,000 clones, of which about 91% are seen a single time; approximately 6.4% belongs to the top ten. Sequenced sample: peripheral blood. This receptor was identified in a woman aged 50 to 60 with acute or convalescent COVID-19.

The CDR3 bases are TGTGCCAGCAGCGTTGGCCCAGTCCCCACCGGGGAGCTGTTTTTT. This gives the protein CASSVGPVPTGELFF. The chain couples TRBV7-3 to TRBJ2-2, with D uncertain. Germline-derived CDR1 and CDR2 are SGHTA and FQGTGA. Trimming took 5 bases from V and 4 from J, leaving 14 bases between them. The CDR3 loop spans 15 amino acids.